This record looks at one TCR beta chain sequence and its context. The sample comes from a study of sequential checkpoint blockade in melanoma. Treatment indicated: randomized to nivolumab then ipilimumab (arm A) or the reverse (arm B). None of the patients previously received DNA-damaging chemotherapy. Live CD3+CD8+ CD19− CD56− cells were sorted from PBMCs. Sequencing used immunoSEQ multiplex PCR; TCRdb keeps in-frame clones, though not all of them. The table records over 10,000 clones, 82% of them present only once. Germline CDR1 LGHNA, CDR2 YNFKEQ. The CDR3 loop spans 16 amino acids. Trimming cost V 3 bases and J 5 bases; bases outside gene matches: 13.

The TCR sequence derives from a human donor with melanoma. This chain uses TRBV4-2 with TRBJ2-7; TRBD2 matches 7 bases. The sequences come from CD8+ T cells sorted from blood (inferred from file names), collected from a patient given nivolumab and ipilimumab in sequence. In DNA form, the CDR3 reads TGTGCCAGCAGCCACATAGGGGAAGCGGGGTTAAACGAGCAGTACTTC. This translates into CASSHIGEAGLNEQYF.